Detailed here is one T cell receptor (beta chain). V lost 4 bases and J lost 12, with 9 bases in between. The CDR3 is made up of 11 amino acids. This entry comes from a study of blood T cell repertoires in COVID-19. Across the whole study: Material from acute and convalescent COVID-19 was sourced from the United States, Italy and Spain. T cells, B-cell-depleted T cells, or PBMCs provided the cDNA or gDNA that served as material.

How the authors handled the data: Cell counts per sample came from amplifying reference gene primers. Sequencing used immunoSEQ multiplex PCR; TCRdb keeps in-frame clones, though not all of them. V and J calls and clone size follow that table, whereas D and trimming were derived from the DNA. Of 300,000 to 400,000 clones in the sample, 88% were seen once. The specimen was peripheral blood. The J gene is TRBJ1-4, the V gene TRBV12-3 or TRBV12-4; D ambiguous. The clonotype comes from a woman aged 50 to 65 with active or convalescent COVID-19. In nucleotides, the CDR3 is TGTGCCAGCAGTTACAGATCAGAACTGTTTTTT. Encoded protein: CASSYRSELFF.